This entry concerns a single T cell receptor beta chain. Authors' methods: Nucleated cell counts were estimated from reference gene primer amplification. Clones were sequenced by immunoSEQ multiplex PCR, and TCRdb holds only the in-frame ones, with some missing. The V and J calls and clone size were taken over from that table, and D and trimming were inferred from the DNA. The data hold under 150,000 clones, with around 86% observed a single time. The data belong to a study of blood T cell repertoires in COVID-19. Study-level background: The origin of the acute and convalescent COVID-19 samples was the United States, Italy and Spain. T cells, B-cell-depleted T cells, or PBMCs supplied cDNA or gDNA.

The ends lost 4 bases at V and 6 bases at J; junction bases unmatched: 5. There are 15 residues in the CDR3. Germline loops: CDR1 LGHDT, CDR2 YNNKEL (reference sequence). This sequence joins TRBV3-1 (or the pseudogene TRBV3-2) and TRBJ2-2; 10 nucleotides agree with TRBD1. Sequencing was carried out using peripheral blood. The receptor comes from a man aged 35-49 years with active or convalescent COVID-19. CDR3 protein: CASSPGQGRAGELFF. The CDR3 coding sequence is TGTGCCAGCAGCCCGGGACAGGGGAGGGCCGGGGAGCTGTTTTTT.